This paragraph reports one TCR beta chain. The data are from a study of blood T cell repertoires in COVID-19. In the study overall: Collection of acute and convalescent COVID-19 samples took place in the United States, Italy and Spain.

The CDR3 spans 15 residues. J gave up 5 bases and V 1 base, and 6 bases lay outside the gene matches. Germline V CDR1 and CDR2: SGHRS, YFSETQ. Per the original data handling: How many nucleated cells were present was estimated from reference gene primer amplification. TCRdb's copy holds only in-frame clones and misses some; the assay was immunoSEQ multiplex PCR. The DNA gave D and trimming, while V, J and clone size come from that table. Of roughly 96,000 clones listed, around 80% are singletons. The sample was peripheral blood. The rearrangement joins TRBV5-1 to TRBJ1-1; 9 positions agree with TRBD1. This receptor was identified in a man older than 75 with acute or convalescent COVID-19. CDR3 region: CASSLIQGARTEAFF. The CDR3 coding sequence is TGCGCCAGCAGCTTGATACAGGGGGCGCGAACTGAAGCTTTCTTT.